A selection of T cell receptor beta chains follows, all from one sample in a study of shared clonotypes between healthy human individuals. Generated by immunoSEQ multiplex PCR, the TCRdb table keeps only in-frame clones and is missing some. The sample records about 710,000 clones, around 77% being singletons. What was sequenced was memory CD4+ T cells sorted from blood. The source is a woman in her 30s in good health. The CDR3 runs from the conserved cysteine through the conserved F or W. D genes are given only for firm matches. Clone size is stated in some rows and not others, as once, few, many or a class when expanded.

cdr3_length j_call clone_size v_call d_call cdr3_aa cdr3_nt
15 TRBJ1-1 - TRBV30 TRBD1 CAWGPGDRVNTEAFF TGTGCCTGGGGGCCAGGGGACAGGGTGAACACTGAAGCTTTCTTT
13 TRBJ2-7 - TRBV28 - CAASGGAGHEQYF TGTGCCGCATCGGGGGGCGCGGGACACGAGCAGTACTTC
16 TRBJ2-1 - TRBV6-6 TRBD2 CASSYILAGVYNEQFF TGTGCCAGCAGTTATATCTTAGCGGGAGTGTACAATGAGCAGTTCTTC
14 TRBJ1-1 - TRBV18 - CASSVQGKDTEAFF TGTGCCAGCTCAGTTCAGGGTAAGGACACTGAAGCTTTCTTT
15 TRBJ2-7 - TRBV6-1 TRBD1 CASSLQGAQSYEQYF TGTGCCAGCAGTCTACAGGGGGCCCAGTCTTACGAGCAGTACTTC
14 TRBJ2-7 - TRBV5-4 - CASSFPEKSYEQYF TGTGCCAGCAGCTTTCCAGAAAAATCCTACGAGCAGTACTTC
10 TRBJ2-7 once TRBV25-1 - CASSEYEQYF TGTGCCAGCAGTGAATACGAGCAGTACTTC
14 TRBJ1-5 - TRBV28 - CASSLSIVSQPQHF TGTGCCAGCAGTTTGTCTATCGTGAGTCAGCCCCAGCATTTT
12 TRBJ1-1 - TRBV6-5 - CASIGLNTEAFF TGTGCCAGCATCGGGTTGAACACTGAAGCTTTCTTT
13 TRBJ2-7 - TRBV9 - CASSVASGGEQYF TGTGCCAGCAGCGTAGCATCCGGGGGCGAGCAGTACTTC
10 TRBJ2-1 few TRBV11-3 - CASLISEQFF TGTGCCAGCCTAATTAGTGAGCAGTTCTTC
15 TRBJ2-1 - TRBV29-1 TRBD2 CSAPGGASSYNEQFF TGCAGCGCCCCGGGGGGGGCGAGCTCCTACAATGAGCAGTTCTTC
13 TRBJ2-2 - TRBV19 TRBD1 CASLDRGSGELFF TGTGCCAGCCTAGACAGGGGATCCGGGGAGCTGTTTTTT
13 TRBJ1-6 - TRBV6-6 - CASGGSYNSPLHF TGTGCCAGCGGGGGGTCCTATAATTCACCCCTCCACTTT
12 TRBJ1-5 - TRBV10-3 - CAIRGTNQPQHF TGTGCCATCAGAGGGACCAATCAGCCCCAGCATTTT
12 TRBJ1-1 - TRBV28 - CASTNINTEAFF TGTGCCAGCACCAACATAAACACTGAAGCTTTCTTT
14 TRBJ2-7 few TRBV28 - CASSLYLVPREQYF TGTGCCAGCAGTTTATATTTAGTTCCGCGGGAGCAGTACTTC
14 TRBJ1-1 - TRBV6-1 - CASSPRGGNTEAFF TGTGCCAGCAGCCCGAGGGGTGGGAACACTGAAGCTTTCTTT
14 TRBJ1-5 - TRBV28 - CASRPTGDNQPQHF TGTGCCAGCAGACCCACGGGGGACAATCAGCCCCAGCATTTT
13 TRBJ1-5 - TRBV18 - CASSPARDQPQHF TGTGCCAGCTCACCAGCCAGGGACCAGCCCCAGCATTTT
15 TRBJ2-7 - TRBV6-5 - CASSYLSKGHYEQYF TGTGCCAGCAGTTACTTATCGAAGGGCCACTACGAGCAGTACTTC
16 TRBJ2-7 - TRBV7-2 TRBD2 CASSPRRAGVHREQYF TGTGCCAGCAGCCCCCGAAGGGCGGGAGTTCATAGGGAGCAGTACTTC
11 TRBJ2-7 few TRBV20-1 - CSVGGRYEQYF TGCAGTGTGGGGGGCCGCTACGAGCAGTACTTC
14 TRBJ1-1 - TRBV6-6 TRBD1 CATARDSLNTEAFF TGTGCCACAGCCCGGGACAGCTTGAACACTGAAGCTTTCTTT
16 TRBJ2-5 few TRBV5-1 - CASSSVMGGTQETQYF TGCGCCAGCAGCTCGGTGATGGGGGGAACGCAAGAGACCCAGTACTTC
13 TRBJ2-1 few TRBV7-3 - CASSSSSYNEQFF TGTGCCAGCAGCTCAAGCTCCTACAATGAGCAGTTCTTC
18 TRBJ2-3 few TRBV27 - CASSTLYNRQLAIDTQYF TGTGCCAGCAGTACCCTCTACAATCGACAGCTAGCAATAGATACGCAGTATTTT
16 TRBJ2-7 - TRBV2 - CASSPGVRRVTYEQYF TGTGCCAGCAGCCCCGGTGTGAGGCGCGTCACCTACGAGCAGTACTTC
16 TRBJ2-2 - TRBV7-3 TRBD2 CASSFLAGGVTGELFF TGTGCCAGCAGCTTCTTAGCGGGAGGCGTCACCGGGGAGCTGTTTTTT
16 TRBJ2-3 - TRBV5-1 TRBD2 CASSLALSGSTDTQYF TGCGCCAGCAGCTTGGCCCTTAGCGGGAGCACAGATACGCAGTATTTT
11 TRBJ2-1 - TRBV20-1 TRBD2 CSASTSGIQFF TGCAGTGCTAGCACTAGCGGGATACAGTTCTTC
12 TRBJ1-2 - TRBV19 - CASSPDSYGYTF TGTGCCAGTAGTCCGGACAGCTATGGCTACACCTTC
14 TRBJ2-3 - TRBV27 - CASSLGASTDTQYF TGTGCCAGCAGTTTAGGCGCGAGCACAGATACGCAGTATTTT
12 TRBJ1-2 - TRBV10-3 - CAAGTGNYGYTF TGTGCCGCCGGGACGGGAAACTATGGCTACACCTTC
15 TRBJ2-1 - TRBV11-2 - CASSNRASSYNEQFF TGTGCCAGCAGCAACAGGGCGTCCTCCTACAATGAGCAGTTCTTC
16 TRBJ1-2 - TRBV27 - CASSTTVSGFIYGYTF TGTGCCAGCAGTACCACCGTTTCAGGGTTTATCTATGGCTACACCTTC
17 TRBJ2-7 once TRBV7-2 TRBD2 CASSPGTSGIIVYEQYF TGTGCCAGCAGCCCAGGGACTAGCGGGATAATCGTGTACGAGCAGTACTTC
15 TRBJ1-4 once TRBV4-1 - CASSQATGYNEKLFF TGCGCCAGCAGCCAAGCGACGGGGTATAATGAAAAACTGTTTTTT
18 TRBJ1-4 - TRBV11-2 - CASSHPLALKGSVGKLFF TGTGCCAGCAGCCACCCATTGGCTCTAAAAGGGAGTGTAGGAAAACTGTTTTTT
12 TRBJ2-3 - TRBV29-1 - CSVGRFGDTQYF TGCAGCGTTGGCCGTTTCGGGGATACGCAGTATTTT
13 TRBJ1-1 few TRBV6-1 - CASPKQKNTEAFF TGTGCCAGCCCAAAACAGAAGAACACTGAAGCTTTCTTT
12 TRBJ2-7 - TRBV28 - CASGLADREQYF TGTGCCAGCGGTTTAGCGGACAGGGAGCAGTACTTC
16 TRBJ2-1 - TRBV5-1 TRBD2 CASSRPGLAAYNEQFF TGCGCCAGCAGCCGCCCGGGACTAGCGGCCTACAATGAGCAGTTCTTC
13 TRBJ1-1 - TRBV5-1 TRBD1 CASSLLDRAEAFF TGTGCCAGCAGCCTATTAGACAGGGCAGAAGCTTTCTTT
11 TRBJ2-7 once TRBV20-1 - CSASRAYEQYF TGCAGTGCTTCCCGGGCCTACGAGCAGTACTTC
16 TRBJ2-2 - TRBV7-9 TRBD1 CASSSRGQGLTGELFF TGTGCCAGCAGCTCCCGGGGACAGGGGCTCACCGGGGAGCTGTTTTTT
17 TRBJ1-1 few TRBV27 - CASSSAPGREMNTEAFF TGTGCCAGCAGTTCCGCCCCGGGACGGGAAATGAACACTGAAGCTTTCTTT
15 TRBJ2-3 many TRBV4-1 TRBD1 CASSQVDRDEGTQYF TGCGCCAGCAGCCAAGTGGACAGGGACGAGGGTACGCAGTATTTT
13 TRBJ2-7 - TRBV25-1 TRBD2 CASHGLAGGEQYF TGTGCCAGCCACGGGCTGGCGGGGGGCGAGCAGTACTTC
15 TRBJ2-1 many TRBV7-2 TRBD2 CASSLSSGLYNEQFF TGTGCCAGCAGCTTATCTAGCGGATTATACAATGAGCAGTTCTTC
14 TRBJ2-1 few TRBV7-9 - CAIPRSEVGNEQFF TGTGCCATCCCTCGATCGGAGGTCGGCAATGAGCAGTTCTTC
15 TRBJ2-7 few TRBV10-3 - CAISEPEGGSYEQYF TGTGCCATCAGTGAGCCGGAAGGGGGGTCCTACGAGCAGTACTTC
18 TRBJ1-5 once TRBV7-9 TRBD1 CASSFVRGQGRSNQPQHF TGTGCCAGCAGCTTTGTCAGGGGACAGGGGCGAAGCAATCAGCCCCAGCATTTT
18 TRBJ1-5 - TRBV4-1 - CASSPRVSDDYSNQPQHF TGCGCCAGCAGCCCAAGGGTGTCCGATGATTATAGCAATCAGCCCCAGCATTTT